A selection of T cell receptor beta chains follows, all from one sample in a study of shared clonotypes between healthy human individuals. Sequencing was performed with immunoSEQ multiplex PCR; in TCRdb, only in-frame clones are kept and a portion is missing. The sample records more than 400,000 clones, 60% to 80% being singletons. Sample: PBMCs. The receptors come from a woman in her forties in good health. Some clones in this sample may be carry-over from other donors' samples. The CDR3 runs from the conserved cysteine through the conserved F or W. A D gene is named only where the DNA matches it firmly. Only part of the rows carry a size: once, few, many, or a class if the clone is expanded.

v_gene	j_gene	d_gene	abundance	CDR3nt	CDR3aa
TRBV28	TRBJ2-6	TRBD1	-	TGTGCCAGCAGTCCACCGGGACAGTTGAGCTCTGGGGCCAACGTCCTGACTTTC	CASSPPGQLSSGANVLTF
TRBV5-4	TRBJ2-3	TRBD1	-	TGTGCCAGCAGCCGGGCCGACAGGGGCACAGATACGCAGTATTTT	CASSRADRGTDTQYF
TRBV6-5	TRBJ2-3	-	-	TGTGCCAGCAAATACGGGAGCCGAGATACGCAGTATTTT	CASKYGSRDTQYF
TRBV6-1	TRBJ2-1	TRBD2	-	TGTGCCAGCAGAGGCCTAGCGGGAGACTACAATGAGCAGTTCTTC	CASRGLAGDYNEQFF
TRBV7-2	TRBJ2-5	-	-	TGTGCCAGCAGCTTGGAACTCCGGGGCCAAGAGACCCAGTACTTC	CASSLELRGQETQYF
TRBV11-1	TRBJ2-1	TRBD2	-	TGTGCCAGCAGCTCTAGCGGGAGCCGTTACAATGAGCAGTTCTTC	CASSSSGSRYNEQFF
TRBV18	TRBJ2-1	-	few	TGTGCCAGCTCGAGGCTGTCCTCCAATGAGCAGTTCTTC	CASSRLSSNEQFF
TRBV18	TRBJ2-1	-	-	TGTGCCAGCTCACCCTCTCCAGTTGGCTACAATGAGCAGTTCTTC	CASSPSPVGYNEQFF
TRBV7-8	TRBJ2-3	TRBD2	-	TGTGCCAGCAGCTCCGGACTAGCGGAATACATTAGCACAGATACGCAGTATTTT	CASSSGLAEYISTDTQYF
TRBV10-3	TRBJ2-7	-	-	TGTGCCACACACGACAGGTTATTCGACGAGCAGTACTTC	CATHDRLFDEQYF
TRBV6-5	TRBJ1-2	TRBD1	few	TGTGCCAGCAGTTTGGGACAGGGGTTTCGGTCTGGCTACACCTTC	CASSLGQGFRSGYTF
TRBV5-8	TRBJ2-1	-	-	TGTGCCAGCAGCTGGAACGATGGAGGGAATGAGCAGTTCTTC	CASSWNDGGNEQFF
TRBV30	TRBJ2-5	-	few	TGTGCCTTCCGTGGTGTGCAGTACTTC	CAFRGVQYF
TRBV6-6	TRBJ1-3	-	once	TGTGCCAGCACCCTGCAGCATCTGGGCTCTGGAAACACCATATATTTT	CASTLQHLGSGNTIYF
TRBV6-5	TRBJ2-1	-	few	TGTGCCAGCAGAACAGGGACGGCCCGGAACAATGAGCAGTTCTTC	CASRTGTARNNEQFF
TRBV5-4	TRBJ2-3	TRBD2	-	TGTGCCAGCAGCTTGTTAGCGGGAGGGAGCACAGATACGCAGTATTTT	CASSLLAGGSTDTQYF
TRBV5-1	TRBJ2-1	-	few	TGCGCCAGCAGCTTGGGCGGGACCTCCTACAATGAGCAGTTCTTC	CASSLGGTSYNEQFF
TRBV9	TRBJ2-3	-	-	TGTGCCAGCAGCGTAAATGCTTGGACAGATACGCAGTATTTT	CASSVNAWTDTQYF
TRBV5-8	TRBJ1-2	-	-	TGTGCCAGCAGCTTGCGTCGGGGGGCTTATGGCTACACCTTC	CASSLRRGAYGYTF
TRBV12-5	TRBJ2-7	-	-	TGTGCTAGTGGTTTCCCTCGACACTTGTCCTCCTACGAGCAGTACTTC	CASGFPRHLSSYEQYF
TRBV30	TRBJ2-4	TRBD1	-	TGTGCCGGGACAGATCTAGCCAAAAACATTCAGTACTTC	CAGTDLAKNIQYF
TRBV5-1	TRBJ1-5	-	many	TGCGCCAGCAGCTTGGTGGGGGGGAATCAGCCCCAGCATTTT	CASSLVGGNQPQHF
TRBV2	TRBJ2-7	-	once	TGTGCCAGCAAACGCGGGCAGGACTACGAGCAGTACTTC	CASKRGQDYEQYF
TRBV15	TRBJ2-5	-	few	TGTGCCACCAGCAGAGATTATCAAGAGACCCAGTACTTC	CATSRDYQETQYF
TRBV15	TRBJ1-4	-	many	TGTGCCACCAGCAGAGATCGGACCCCACGGTCAGCTAATGAAAAACTGTTTTTT	CATSRDRTPRSANEKLFF
TRBV27	TRBJ2-3	TRBD2	-	TGTGCCATCGCGGGCGGGGCTAGCGGGAGGCCAGATACGCAGTATTTT	CAIAGGASGRPDTQYF
TRBV11-3	TRBJ2-1	-	many	TGTGCCAGCAGCTTACGACCGGGGAGCTACAATGAGCAGTTCTTC	CASSLRPGSYNEQFF
TRBV29-1	TRBJ1-2	-	few	TGCAGCTCTACGGACGGGGACTATGGGTACACCTTC	CSSTDGDYGYTF
TRBV1	TRBJ1-5	-	-	TGCACCAGCAGCCAAGACGACAGGGGGCTGGGGAATCAGCCCCAGCATTTT	CTSSQDDRGLGNQPQHF
TRBV4-1	TRBJ2-7	-	-	TGCGCCAGCAGCCAAGTGGCAGCAAACTACGAGCAGTACTTC	CASSQVAANYEQYF
TRBV6-1	TRBJ1-1	-	-	TGTGCCAGCAGTGGCACAGGGAGAGTAACTGAAGCTTTCTTT	CASSGTGRVTEAFF
TRBV19	TRBJ2-1	TRBD2	-	TGTGCCAGTACTCGCCGGGGGACTAGCGGGACTTCCTACAATGAGCAGTTCTTC	CASTRRGTSGTSYNEQFF
TRBV7-9	TRBJ2-5	-	-	TGTGCCAGCAGCCCGGGGAGGGGGCTCGAAGAGACCCAGTACTTC	CASSPGRGLEETQYF
TRBV7-8	TRBJ2-7	-	-	TGTGCCAGCAGCTTACTCCCAGGGCTCACCTACGAGCAGTACTTC	CASSLLPGLTYEQYF
TRBV29-1	TRBJ1-2	-	-	TGCAGCGTCGTACAGGGAAGCTCGGTAGATGGCTACACCTTC	CSVVQGSSVDGYTF
TRBV7-9	TRBJ1-2	-	-	TGTGCCAGCAGCTTAGGGGTGGATGGCTACACCTTC	CASSLGVDGYTF
TRBV7-3	TRBJ2-7	TRBD2	-	TGTGCCAGCAGGGAGTCCCTCGACCCTAGCGGGAGGGTCCCAACCTACGAGCAGTACTTC	CASRESLDPSGRVPTYEQYF
TRBV18	TRBJ2-6	-	once	TGTGCCAGCTCACCGAGGGAACCAACTGGGGCCAACGTCCTGACTTTC	CASSPREPTGANVLTF
TRBV5-1	TRBJ2-1	TRBD2	-	TGCGCCAGCAGCTTGAAGCGGGACGAGCAGTTCTTC	CASSLKRDEQFF
TRBV19	TRBJ2-2	-	-	TGTGCCAGTAGTTGGTGGGCAGGGGAGAACACCGGGGAGCTGTTTTTT	CASSWWAGENTGELFF
TRBV28	TRBJ2-4	TRBD1	once	TGTGCCAGCAGCCTACTCGACAGGGGTGCCAAAAACATTCAGTACTTC	CASSLLDRGAKNIQYF
TRBV7-9	TRBJ2-7	-	-	TGTGCCAGCAGCTTAGGGGCTAGCGACTACGAGCAGTACTTC	CASSLGASDYEQYF
TRBV13	TRBJ2-7	TRBD2	-	TGTGCCAGCAGCTCCGGGACTAGCGGGACCGGTGGATACGAGCAGTACTTC	CASSSGTSGTGGYEQYF
TRBV5-5	TRBJ2-7	-	-	TGTGCCAGCAGCTTGCCAGGATACGAGCAGTACTTC	CASSLPGYEQYF
TRBV27	TRBJ2-7	TRBD2	-	TGTGCCAGCAGGGCGGGGGGTCCCAACGAGCAGTACTTC	CASRAGGPNEQYF
TRBV7-2	TRBJ2-7	-	few	TGTGCCAGCAGCCGGGGGGCTACCCCGTACGAGCAGTACTTC	CASSRGATPYEQYF
TRBV28	TRBJ2-3	-	-	TGTGCCAGCAGTTTAGGCGAGGGCAGATCCACAGATACGCAGTATTTT	CASSLGEGRSTDTQYF
TRBV19	TRBJ1-5	-	-	TGTGCCAGTAGCCCCCCGTCAGGGGCCGGGCAGCCCCAGCATTTT	CASSPPSGAGQPQHF
TRBV11-3	TRBJ2-3	TRBD2	-	TGTGCCAGCTCCTCCGGGGGGTCCTGGGCTACGCAGTATTTT	CASSSGGSWATQYF
TRBV15	TRBJ2-3	-	-	TGTGCCACCCTTCCAGCGGAGGGGCGCACAGATACGCAGTATTTT	CATLPAEGRTDTQYF
TRBV9	TRBJ2-1	TRBD2	once	TGTGCCAGCAGCGTAGAAGGACTAGCGGGAGCCGTATCCTACAATGAGCAGTTCTTC	CASSVEGLAGAVSYNEQFF
TRBV7-9	TRBJ2-2	-	-	TGTGCCAGCAGGCCTAACACCGGGGAGCTGTTTTTT	CASRPNTGELFF
TRBV5-1	TRBJ2-7	TRBD2	-	TGCGCCAGCAGCTTGACTACCGGGACTAGCGGAAACTACGAGCAGTACTTC	CASSLTTGTSGNYEQYF